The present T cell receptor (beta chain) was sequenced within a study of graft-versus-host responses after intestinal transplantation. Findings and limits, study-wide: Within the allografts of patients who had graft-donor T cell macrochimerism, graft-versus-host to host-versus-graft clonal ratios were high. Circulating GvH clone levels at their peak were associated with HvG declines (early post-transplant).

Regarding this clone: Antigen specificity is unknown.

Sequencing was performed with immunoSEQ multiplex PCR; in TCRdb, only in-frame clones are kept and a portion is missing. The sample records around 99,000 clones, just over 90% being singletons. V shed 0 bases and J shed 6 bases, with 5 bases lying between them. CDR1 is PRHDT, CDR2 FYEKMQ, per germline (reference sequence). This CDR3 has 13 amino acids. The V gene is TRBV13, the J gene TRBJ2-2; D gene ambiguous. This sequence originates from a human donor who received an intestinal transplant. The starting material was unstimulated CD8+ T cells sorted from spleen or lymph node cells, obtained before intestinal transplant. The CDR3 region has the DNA TGTGCCAGCAGCTTAGGGGCGGCCGGGGAGCTGTTTTTT. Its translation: CASSLGAAGELFF.